This is a list of T cell receptor beta chains from one sample in a study of blood T cells in healthy people across ages. TCRdb re-derived calls from the 5' RACE reads in MiXCR, one entry per CDR3 protein. The sample records approximately 810,000 distinct CDR3 sequences, roughly 26% being singletons. Sequencing input: blood. The receptors were gathered from a woman of 80 years or more in good health. CDR3s include the opening cysteine and the closing phenylalanine or tryptophan. A D gene is named only where the DNA matches it firmly. Rows may omit the clone size; those that give it use once, few, many or a size class.

J gene: TRBJ2-7; V gene: TRBV7-9; D gene: TRBD2; clone size: once; CDR3 protein: CASSKLAGGPSYEQYF; CDR3 DNA: TGTGCCAGCAGCAAACTAGCGGGAGGCCCCTCCTACGAGCAGTACTTC
J gene: TRBJ2-3; V gene: TRBV2; D gene: NA; clone size: few; CDR3 protein: CASSEQPGADTQYF; CDR3 DNA: TGTGCCAGCAGTGAGCAACCGGGGGCAGATACGCAGTATTTT
J gene: TRBJ2-1; V gene: TRBV9; D gene: TRBD2; clone size: few; CDR3 protein: CASSVEGSGAYNEQFF; CDR3 DNA: TGTGCCAGCTCAGTAGAGGGTAGCGGGGCGTACAATGAGCAGTTCTTC
J gene: TRBJ2-7; V gene: TRBV6-6; D gene: TRBD2; clone size: NA; CDR3 protein: CASSPGLALYEQYF; CDR3 DNA: TGTGCCAGCAGCCCGGGACTAGCCCTCTACGAGCAGTACTTC
J gene: TRBJ1-6; V gene: TRBV7-9; D gene: TRBD1; clone size: many; CDR3 protein: CASSLSQGSSPLHF; CDR3 DNA: TGTGCCAGCAGCTTATCACAGGGGTCCTCACCCCTCCACTTT
J gene: TRBJ1-1; V gene: TRBV3-1; D gene: NA; clone size: NA; CDR3 protein: CASSQDLFPGGTEAFF; CDR3 DNA: TGTGCCAGCAGCCAAGATCTCTTCCCTGGGGGGACTGAAGCTTTCTTT
J gene: TRBJ2-3; V gene: TRBV4-1; D gene: NA; clone size: many; CDR3 protein: CASSQDRSKTDTQYF; CDR3 DNA: TGCGCCAGCAGCCAAGATCGATCGAAAACAGATACGCAGTATTTT
J gene: TRBJ2-7; V gene: TRBV6-5; D gene: NA; clone size: many; CDR3 protein: CASRRAYRLSGEQYF; CDR3 DNA: TGTGCCAGCAGGCGGGCTTACAGATTGTCGGGCGAGCAGTACTTC
J gene: TRBJ2-6; V gene: TRBV6-5; D gene: NA; clone size: many; CDR3 protein: CASRTDSSGANVLTF; CDR3 DNA: TGTGCCAGCAGAACTGACAGCTCTGGGGCCAACGTCCTGACTTTC
J gene: TRBJ2-4; V gene: TRBV7-2; D gene: TRBD2; clone size: NA; CDR3 protein: CASSFWGGSIAKNIQYF; CDR3 DNA: TGTGCCAGCAGCTTTTGGGGGGGGTCTATAGCCAAAAACATTCAGTACTTC
J gene: TRBJ1-1; V gene: TRBV7-9; D gene: NA; clone size: few; CDR3 protein: CASGLAGGLTEAFF; CDR3 DNA: TGTGCCAGCGGCTTAGCTGGGGGACTCACTGAAGCTTTCTTT